The entry below describes one TCR beta chain. Its antigen remains unidentified. TCRdb independently ran MiXCR on the reads; one entry per CDR3 protein. Among roughly 63,000 distinct CDR3 sequences listed, roughly 20% were seen once. The data derive from a study of lung T cells in sarcoidosis with Löfgren's syndrome. Background on the study: In sarcoidosis, CD4+ T cells accumulate in bronchoalveolar lavage fluid. Löfgren's syndrome patients were the main repertoire analysis focus. Findings of the study overall: Shared TRAV12-1 and TRBV2 CDR3 motifs were reported across several patients. These T cells possibly recognize a putative, unidentified sarcoidosis-associated antigen.

CDR1 and CDR2 (germline): SGHTA, FQGNSA. Trimming shortened V by 5 bases and J by 4 bases, and 17 bases separated the two germline ends. The CDR3 is made up of 15 amino acids. The sample consisted of CD4+ T cells from PBMCs. This TCR was recovered from a human donor with sarcoidosis (Löfgren's syndrome or another form), or a control subject (not recorded which). The chain recombines TRBV7-2 with TRBJ1-1, with unresolved D. Here the CDR3 reads CASSPRTPAGTEAFF. DNA of the CDR3: TGTGCCAGCAGCCCCAGGACCCCCGCAGGCACTGAAGCTTTCTTT.